The source of this T cell receptor (beta chain) is a study of shared clonotypes between healthy human individuals. Germline V lookup: CDR1 MNHEY, CDR2 SMNVEV (reference sequence). Trimming removed 0 bases from V and 3 bases from J, with 3 bases in between. The CDR3 is 13 residues long. General study results and limits: In several donors, about 5% of naive CD4 clonotypes appeared in common. Memory subsets generally showed lower estimated richness than naive subsets.

Measured with immunoSEQ multiplex PCR; TCRdb has only the in-frame clones, and not every one. The sample holds about 2.1 million clones, 90% to 95% seen once. This clone was seen a handful of times. The antigen is undetermined. Other DNA sequences of this sample code for an identical CDR3. Terminally differentiated effector memory CD45RA+ cells were excluded from the naive CD8 cells, which were CD45RO-negative and positively selected for CCR7. The sequence derives from a young man in good health. Some clones in this sample may be carry-over from other donors' samples. The rearrangement joins TRBV27 to TRBJ1-5; no clear D gene. The sequenced sample was naive CD8+ T cells from PBMCs. This chain's CDR3 is CASSLSYNQPQHF. Written as DNA, the CDR3 is TGTGCCAGCAGTTTATCTTACAATCAGCCCCAGCATTTT.